This TCR beta chain derives from a study of T-cell memory formation after mild COVID-19 (dated by TCRdb to the early 2020s). About the full investigation: TCR sequence clusters from the two donors were largely donor specific. In a couple of donors, T-cell clones that expanded and contracted after mild COVID-19 were followed by sequencing TCRalpha and TCRbeta repertoires longitudinally. The cohort comprised two young, previously healthy adult volunteers, one female and one male.

Ficoll-Paque density gradient centrifugation was used to isolate PBMCs. The listed sequencing device is Illumina NovaSeq 6000. cDNA libraries for TCRalpha and TCRbeta were prepared by 5'RACE using constant-segment primers, with sample barcodes and unique molecular identifiers added. RNA was extracted from every sample with Trizol reagent. Library amplification was performed in two PCR steps, and a second sample barcode and Illumina TruSeq adapters were introduced in the second step. Sequencing of the libraries was done on an Illumina NovaSeq, producing 2 x 150 bp paired-end reads. The published analysis was carried out like this. The reads were demultiplexed and collapsed into UMI-guided consensus sequences using migec v1.2.7. Using mixcr v2.1.11, UMI consensuses were aligned to TRA and TRB V and J templates and then assembled into clonotypes. A clonotype was counted as expanded or contracted only if both edgeR and NoisET called the change significant, with noise models trained on biological replicates. edgeR calls used a false discovery rate-adjusted p below 0.01 and a log2 fold-change threshold of 1. As an exploratory analysis of dynamics, max-normalized trajectories of the 1000 most abundant clonotypes were examined by PCA with hierarchical clustering. Each responding clone was given a CD4 or CD8 phenotype based on the CD4+ and CD8+ repertoires, which had been sequenced separately. TCRdb's own reprocessing of the public reads used fastp at Q25 and MiXCR and kept productive beta chains. Each entry is one CDR3 protein sequence, shown with its most common DNA and genes. These V and J calls rely on TCRdb rather than the paper's analysis. The table for this sample lists roughly 480,000 distinct CDR3 sequences; roughly 25% of them were counted only once. About an eighth of the sample comes from the top ten.

The CDR3, cysteine through phenylalanine, is 13 amino acids long. Of all the DNA, just the CDR3 is kept, 39 bases in frame from base 1. From the germline V gene, CDR1 is SGHTA and CDR2 is FQGTGA. V is trimmed back by 6 bases and J by 7 bases, and the junction contains 8 bases that no gene match accounts for. What the study reported, not specific to this receptor: The study covered only a couple of mild cases, and larger cohorts including severe cases with pre-infection samples were considered necessary. SARS-CoV-2 specificity was not confirmed for the second-wave clones peaking on day 37. Contracting CD4+ clones appeared mostly in the CM and EM memory subsets, whereas CD8+ clones were enriched in EMRA. Balanced CD4/CD8 phenotypes were observed for clones contracting from day 15 to 85, whereas a bias towards CD4+ was observed for a second wave of clones expanding from day 15 to 37. Some responding clones were detected in pre-infection memory, which suggested that pre-existing cross-reactive memory T cells had joined the SARS-CoV-2 response.

In this sample, this clonotype turned up a few times. This clone's antigen is unknown. Base qualities were left out, and no much larger clone turns up one base away. The rearranged chain carries TRBV7-3 and TRBJ2-5; 7 bases in the junction line up with TRBD1. The sequencing input was PBMCs or a T cell subset sorted from them (not recorded which). The sequence derives from an adult woman who had mild COVID-19 (a few samples of this study predate the infection). The sample titles of this study are shuffled in the database, so cell type and time point are left out; the donor was told from shared clones. The DNA reads TGTGCCAGCAGAAGACAGGGTGAAGCGACCCAGTACTTC. Translated, it reads CASRRQGEATQYF.